This T cell receptor (beta chain) was documented in a study of preoperative IRX-2 immunotherapy in early breast cancer. Assay: immunoSEQ multiplex PCR; the TCRdb copy retains only in-frame clones and omits some. The sample has roughly 43,000 clones; over 85% are singletons. The CDR3 is 16 amino acids. With 5 bases clipped from V and 5 bases from J, the junction kept 8 bases outside the gene matches. Germline V CDR1 and CDR2: SSHAT, FNYEAQ (reference sequence). Treatment: preoperative locoregional IRX-2 cytokine immunotherapy. Preoperative locoregional IRX-2 cytokine immunotherapy was tested in the phase Ib source study.

The V call is TRBV7-7, the J call TRBJ2-1, with 11 bases lining up with TRBD2. This specimen was tumor tissue, taken after IRX-2 immunotherapy. The receptor was derived from a human donor with breast cancer. For the CDR3, the DNA is TGTGCCAGCAGCCGGCTCGAGACTAGCGGGGACAATGAGCAGTTCTTC. This gives the protein CASSRLETSGDNEQFF. Together with reference TRBV7-7 and TRBJ2-1, the CDR3 gives the full variable domain: GAGVSQSPRYKVTKRGQDVTLRCDPISSHATLYWYQQALGQGPEFLTYFNYEAQPDKSGLPSDRFSAERPEGSISTLTIQRTEQRDSAMYRCASSRLETSGDNEQFFGPGTRLTVL.